Each of the 27 T cell receptor beta chains below was sequenced from the same sample in a study of CD8 T cells in Susac syndrome. The RNA, about 0.5 to 1 ug, was put through reverse transcription using random hexamers. MiXCR was run by TCRdb on the immunoSEQ multiplex PCR reads, yielding one entry per CDR3 protein. Here the sample spans approximately 120,000 distinct CDR3 sequences, approximately 96% being singletons. The sequenced sample was CD4+ T cells from PBMCs. These receptors came from a human donor in good health.

The chain uses TRBV3-1 and TRBJ2-7, with a possible D match to TRBD2 (5 bases). V was shortened by 1 base and J by 0 bases, with 7 bases between the two germline ends. This CDR3 has 14 amino acids. Germline V gene data show CDR1 as LGHDT and CDR2 as YNNKEL (reference sequence). The CDR3 reads CASSQVTSSYEQYF. DNA of the CDR3: TGTGCCAGCAGCCAAGTAACTAGCTCCTACGAGCAGTACTTC.

The rearrangement uses TRBV20-1 and TRBJ1-1; tentative D call: TRBD1 (6 bases). V lost 1 base and J 5 bases, leaving 17 bases between the germline ends. Germline loops: CDR1 DFQATT, CDR2 SNEGSKA (reference sequence). This CDR3 contains 15 residues. CDR3 region: CSARVQGRLSTEAFF. CDR3 sequence (DNA): TGCAGTGCTAGAGTACAGGGTCGGTTGAGTACTGAAGCTTTCTTT.

The rearrangement links TRBV6-5 to TRBJ1-3; TRBD1 is a possible D gene (6 bases). The CDR3 runs 15 residues. V lost 6 bases to trimming and J lost 0 bases, with 12 bases between them. Germline V CDR1 and CDR2: MNHEY, SVGAGI. CDR3 protein: CASSRQAISGNTIYF. The CDR3 nucleotides are TGTGCCAGCAGCCGACAGGCTATCTCTGGAAACACCATATATTTT.

This sequence joins TRBV30 and TRBJ1-2, with 7 bases identical to TRBD1. V lost 5 bases to trimming and J lost 1 base; unmatched junction nucleotides: 4. Germline V gives CDR1 GTSNPN, CDR2 SVGIG (reference sequence). CDR3 length: 13 residues. DNA of the CDR3: TGTGCCTGGGAAGACAGGGTTAACTATGGCTACACCTTC. It yields the protein CAWEDRVNYGYTF.

V is TRBV29-1 and J is TRBJ2-7, with 8 positions matching TRBD1. Germline assignment: CDR1 SQVTM and CDR2 ANQGSEA. This CDR3 has 11 residues. V was pared by 4 bases and J by 9 bases, with 5 bases of the junction left unmatched. The CDR3 spells CSVARTGLQYF. Written as DNA, the CDR3 is TGCAGCGTTGCGAGGACAGGGCTGCAGTACTTC.

V usage is TRBV2 and J usage is TRBJ1-4; D not resolved. Looked up from germline, CDR1 is SNHLY and CDR2 is FYNNEI. The germline V and J ends were trimmed by 3 bases and 4 bases, with 9 bases remaining between them. This CDR3 region has 14 residues. The CDR3 nucleotides read TGTGCCAGCAGTGACAGGCTTATTAATGAAAAACTGTTTTTT. It codes for CASSDRLINEKLFF.

The gene calls are TRBV30 and TRBJ1-5; weak D call: TRBD1 (6 bases). V was clipped by 2 bases and J by 4 bases, with 9 bases between them. Germline CDR1 reads GTSNPN; CDR2 reads SVGIG (reference sequence). This CDR3 region has 13 residues. CDR3 sequence: CAWSYGQNQPQHF. The CDR3 DNA sequence: TGTGCCTGGAGTTACGGACAGAATCAGCCCCAGCATTTT. The entire variable domain, with the rest obtained from reference TRBV30 and TRBJ1-5, is as follows: SQTIHQWPATLVQPVGSPLSLECTVEGTSNPNLYWYRQAAGRGLQLLFYSVGIGQISSEVPQNLSASRPQDRQFILSSKKLLLSDSGFYLCAWSYGQNQPQHFGDGTRLSIL.

The gene calls are TRBV5-1 and TRBJ2-1; the D gene is possibly TRBD2 (5 bases). Trimming shortened V by 2 bases and J by 6 bases, and 18 bases separated the two germline ends. The length of the CDR3 is 16 residues. CDR1 SGHRS and CDR2 YFSETQ come from the germline V gene. CDR3 sequence reads: CASSFVKGSMSNEQFF. The CDR3 region has the DNA TGCGCCAGCAGCTTTGTTAAAGGGAGTATGAGCAATGAGCAGTTCTTC.

The V and J genes are TRBV12-3 or TRBV12-4 and TRBJ1-2; a possible D gene is TRBD1 (5 bases). V gave up 3 bases and J gave up 4 bases, with 9 bases separating them. The CDR3 has 13 residues. The chain's CDR3 is CASSFGDLYGYTF. The DNA of the CDR3 is TGTGCCAGCAGTTTCGGGGACCTCTATGGCTACACCTTC.

V is TRBV7-9 and J is TRBJ2-5; D may be TRBD1 (5 bases). This CDR3 has 15 amino acids. Germline V gene sequence: CDR1 SEHNR, CDR2 FQNEAQ (reference sequence). Trimming removed 5 bases from V and 5 bases from J, with 18 bases in between. DNA for the CDR3: TGTGCCAGCAGCCCAGCAGGGCAGACTTGGGAGACCCAGTACTTC. It yields the protein CASSPAGQTWETQYF.

This rearrangement joins TRBV7-9 to TRBJ2-7; either TRBD1 or TRBD2 may fit D (7 bases each). Deletions cut 5 bases from V and 0 bases from J, with 14 bases between. The CDR3 is 15 amino acids. In germline, CDR1 is SEHNR, CDR2 FQNEAQ (reference sequence). In DNA, the CDR3 is TGTGCCAGCAGCGAGCAGGGGGGGACCTCCTACGAGCAGTACTTC. Amino acid sequence: CASSEQGGTSYEQYF.

This clonotype appeared a single time. The V gene is TRBV27, the J gene TRBJ1-1; no firm D call. CDR3 length: 15 residues. Trimming shortened V by 1 base and J by 1 base, and 10 bases separated the two germline ends. CDR1 is MNHEY, CDR2 SMNVEV, per germline (reference sequence). This chain's CDR3 is CASSLWSDKNTEAFF. For the CDR3, the DNA is TGTGCCAGCAGTTTATGGAGCGACAAGAACACTGAAGCTTTCTTT.

V is TRBV12-3 or TRBV12-4 and J is TRBJ2-1; possible D gene TRBD2, 5 bases. V dropped 7 bases and J dropped 7 bases, with 11 bases sitting between them. The CDR3 extends over 12 amino acids. The CDR3: CASTLGGNEQFF. CDR3 in DNA: TGTGCCAGCACCCTGGGCGGGAATGAGCAGTTCTTC.

The V call is TRBV5-1, the J call TRBJ1-1; no definite D call. The V end lost 0 bases, the J end lost 0 bases, and 9 bases lay between the germline ends. The CDR3 covers 15 residues. Germline loops: CDR1 SGHRS, CDR2 YFSETQ. The CDR3 bases are TGCGCCAGCAGCTTGGGTGGTCAGTTGAACACTGAAGCTTTCTTT. Translated, it gives CASSLGGQLNTEAFF.

The rearrangement uses TRBV30 and TRBJ1-5; D gene ambiguous. Trimming pared 1 base from V and 5 bases from J, leaving 12 bases between. This CDR3 spans 14 amino acids. CDR1 GTSNPN and CDR2 SVGIG come from the germline V gene (reference sequence). The CDR3 is CAWSGVQTDQPQHF. CDR3 nucleotide sequence: TGTGCCTGGAGTGGCGTCCAGACGGATCAGCCCCAGCATTTT.

The chain uses TRBV4-3 and TRBJ2-7, with D unresolved. The germline V gene encodes CDR1 LGHNA and CDR2 YSLEER. CDR3 size: 14 residues. V lost 0 bases and J 2 bases, leaving 8 bases between the germline ends. The CDR3 is CASSQDDGTYEQYF. The CDR3 coding sequence is TGCGCCAGCAGCCAAGATGACGGCACCTACGAGCAGTACTTC.

The rearrangement uses TRBV18 and TRBJ1-1, with D perhaps matching TRBD1 (6 bases). The CDR3 sequence is 17 residues long. Germline CDR1 reads KGHSH; CDR2 reads LQKENI. With 4 bases removed from V and 1 base from J, the gap between germline ends came to 19 bases. DNA of the CDR3: TGTGCCAGCTCACAGTACAGGGATATGACGGAGAACACTGAAGCTTTCTTT. Protein sequence: CASSQYRDMTENTEAFF.

The chain carries TRBV5-1 and TRBJ2-5; 9 nucleotides match TRBD1. This CDR3 has 16 residues. CDR1 is SGHRS, CDR2 YFSETQ, per germline. J gave up 5 bases and V 1 base, and 9 bases lay outside the gene matches. The CDR3 DNA is TGCGCCAGCAGCTTGCGGCCCACAGGGGGCATGGAGACCCAGTACTTC. Translation: CASSLRPTGGMETQYF.

The chain is built from TRBV6-2 or TRBV6-3 and TRBJ1-5; D not certain. Germline loops: CDR1 MNHEY, CDR2 SVGEGT. The CDR3 loop spans 15 amino acids. With 6 bases removed from V and 0 bases from J, the gap between germline ends came to 12 bases. The CDR3 bases are TGTGCCAGCAGCCGGGCTGAATATAGCAATCAGCCCCAGCATTTT. This codes for CASSRAEYSNQPQHF.

The rearrangement joins TRBV30 to TRBJ1-1; a weak D match, TRBD1 (5 bases). The germline V and J ends were trimmed by 2 bases and 5 bases, with 12 bases remaining between them. The CDR3 runs 13 residues. CDR1 and CDR2 (germline): GTSNPN, SVGIG (reference sequence). The CDR3 protein is CAWSRRDGTEAFF. CDR3 bases: TGTGCCTGGAGTCGGAGGGACGGTACTGAAGCTTTCTTT.

The chain joins TRBV5-6 to TRBJ2-1, with 7 nucleotides matching TRBD2. The CDR3 has 16 residues. V was clipped by 3 bases and J by 8 bases; unmatched bases: 14. CDR1 and CDR2 (germline): SGHDT, YYEEEE. The CDR3 loop is CASSSPGGGRNDEQFF. In DNA form, the CDR3 reads TGTGCCAGCAGCTCCCCCGGAGGCGGGAGAAACGATGAGCAGTTCTTC.

The genes are TRBV14 and TRBJ1-2; D is unclear. V shed 1 base and J shed 1 base, with 4 bases lying between them. From germline, CDR1 is SGHDN and CDR2 FVKESK. This CDR3 has 13 amino acids. The CDR3 DNA reads TGTGCCAGCAGCCAAGGCTTTAACTATGGCTACACCTTC. Encoded protein: CASSQGFNYGYTF.

This chain connects TRBV20-1 to TRBJ2-1; D gene ambiguous. V gave up 1 base and J gave up 4 bases, with 5 bases separating them. Germline V lookup: CDR1 DFQATT, CDR2 SNEGSKA (reference sequence). The CDR3 spans 12 residues. Here the CDR3 DNA reads TGCAGTGCTAGAGGCGATTACAATGAGCAGTTCTTC. Translation gives CSARGDYNEQFF.

The chain uses TRBV4-3 and TRBJ2-5, with TRBD2 matching over 9 bases. Germline assignment: CDR1 LGHNA and CDR2 YSLEER. This CDR3 comprises 16 residues. Germline trimming cut 3 bases from V and 5 bases from J; bases unmatched to any gene: 10. The CDR3 sequence: CASSQEIAGAGETQYF. Written as DNA, the CDR3 is TGCGCCAGCAGCCAGGAGATAGCGGGGGCGGGCGAGACCCAGTACTTC.

This chain uses TRBV5-1 with TRBJ2-3, with D perhaps TRBD1 (6 bases). The germline V gene encodes CDR1 SGHRS and CDR2 YFSETQ. The CDR3 loop spans 16 amino acids. The V end lost 3 bases, the J end lost 0 bases, and 14 bases lay between the germline ends. CDR3 protein: CASSSTKTGSTDTQYF. The CDR3 region has the DNA TGCGCCAGCAGCTCTACGAAGACAGGCAGCACAGATACGCAGTATTTT.

In its sample, this clonotype was seen once. CDR3 nucleotides: TGTGCCAGCGCCGGGGGACGGATTAACACTGAAGCTTTCTTT. As protein: CASAGGRINTEAFF. The chain uses TRBV11-2 and TRBJ1-1; D may be TRBD1 (5 bases). Germline V lookup: CDR1 SGHAT, CDR2 FQNNGV. Trimming took 8 bases from V and 2 from J, leaving 15 bases between them. CDR3 size: 14 residues.

The chain uses TRBV18 and TRBJ1-2; TRBD1 matches 7 bases. The CDR3 contains 13 residues. Per the germline V gene, CDR1 is KGHSH and CDR2 is LQKENI. Trimming cost V 2 bases and J 6 bases; bases outside gene matches: 3. The CDR3 region has the DNA TGTGCCAGCTCACCATTCACAGGGGATGGCTACACCTTC. This encodes CASSPFTGDGYTF.